The entry below gives a single T cell receptor beta chain sequence along with its context. Other DNA sequences in this specimen translate into the identical CDR3. V was pared by 0 bases and J by 2 bases, with 7 bases between. Germline V gene lookup returns CDR1 GTSNPN and CDR2 SVGIG (reference sequence). This CDR3 has 13 amino acids. The source of the sample is a study of blood T cell repertoires in COVID-19. Recruits, aged about 18 to 95 years, lived in some 25 US areas. Sequencing was performed with immunoSEQ multiplex PCR; in TCRdb, only in-frame clones are kept and a portion is missing. Of fewer than 500,000 clones detected, 70% to 90% appear once; the ten largest clones hold around 0.95%.

This clonotype originated in a woman in her 30s with acute COVID-19. The sample consisted of PBMCs or T cells enriched from blood (not recorded which). The rearrangement links TRBV30 to TRBJ1-1; D is unresolved. CDR3 region: CAWSVRVNTEAFF. The DNA for the CDR3 is TGTGCCTGGAGTGTACGGGTTAACACTGAAGCTTTCTTT.